This is a list of T cell receptor beta chains from one sample in a study of T cell responses to AZD1222 COVID-19 vaccine. The data were produced by immunoSEQ multiplex PCR, yet TCRdb's version contains in-frame clones alone and is incomplete. Of some 140,000 clones in the sample, approximately 90% were seen once. The input for sequencing was peripheral blood, taken on day 0 of AZD1222 vaccination. All receptors come from an adult in good health. Both conserved end residues are part of each CDR3. A D gene is named only where the DNA matches it firmly. Part of the rows lack a size; the others show once, few, many or a class for expanded clones.

D gene	V gene	clone size	J gene	CDR3 protein	CDR3 DNA
.	TRBV18	.	TRBJ1-5	CASSPVGSYNQPQHF	TGTGCCAGCTCACCGGTAGGGTCCTACAATCAGCCCCAGCATTTT
.	TRBV30	.	TRBJ1-1	CAWYARVAFF	TGTGCCTGGTACGCCCGGGTTGCTTTCTTT
.	TRBV19	.	TRBJ2-6	CASSRTAGANVLTF	TGTGCCAGTAGCAGGACAGCTGGGGCCAACGTCCTGACTTTC
TRBD1	TRBV7-8	.	TRBJ1-4	CASSLRDRTMREKLFF	TGTGCCAGCAGCTTACGGGACAGGACAATGAGAGAAAAACTGTTTTTT
TRBD2	TRBV7-2	.	TRBJ2-5	CASSPREVAGARGETQYF	TGTGCCAGCAGCCCCCGAGAAGTAGCGGGGGCCCGGGGGGAGACCCAGTACTTC
.	TRBV28	few	TRBJ1-2	CASVRGGYGYTF	TGTGCCAGCGTCAGGGGTGGCTATGGCTACACCTTC
TRBD1	TRBV24-1	.	TRBJ1-1	CATSDLNGQGALYSNTEAFF	TGTGCCACCAGTGATTTGAACGGACAGGGGGCCCTCTATTCGAACACTGAAGCTTTCTTT
.	TRBV18	.	TRBJ1-1	CASSREFAVAAAFF	TGTGCCAGCTCACGTGAGTTTGCGGTTGCTGCAGCTTTCTTT
.	TRBV5-1	.	TRBJ2-6	CASNPSGANVLTF	TGCGCCAGCAACCCTTCTGGGGCCAACGTCCTGACTTTC
.	TRBV7-6	.	TRBJ1-6	CASSPQTPSSYNSPLHF	TGTGCCAGCAGCCCACAGACGCCTAGCTCCTATAATTCACCCCTCCACTTT
TRBD1	TRBV5-5	.	TRBJ1-4	CASSLVGGAGGNEKLFF	TGTGCCAGCAGCTTGGTTGGTGGGGCAGGGGGAAATGAAAAACTGTTTTTT
.	TRBV6-2/TRBV6-3	.	TRBJ1-5	CASNYRISNQPQHF	TGTGCCAGCAATTACCGTATAAGCAATCAGCCCCAGCATTTT
.	TRBV19	.	TRBJ1-5	CASSRGSQAGQPQHF	TGTGCCAGTAGTAGGGGGTCTCAAGCCGGGCAGCCCCAGCATTTT
.	TRBV7-8	.	TRBJ1-1	CASSLGWAEDTEAFF	TGTGCCAGCAGCTTAGGCTGGGCGGAGGACACTGAAGCTTTCTTT
.	TRBV2	once	TRBJ1-6	CASASSYNSPLHF	TGTGCCAGCGCGAGCTCCTATAATTCACCCCTCCACTTT
TRBD2	TRBV5-1	.	TRBJ2-3	CASSLGLAANTDTQYF	TGCGCCAGCAGCTTGGGACTAGCGGCTAACACAGATACGCAGTATTTT
TRBD2	TRBV5-4	.	TRBJ2-1	CAGTGSGRTDEQFF	TGTGCCGGAACCGGTAGCGGGAGAACGGATGAGCAGTTCTTC
.	TRBV6-5	few	TRBJ1-4	CASSPRGGGEKLFF	TGTGCCAGCAGCCCACGGGGGGGCGGTGAAAAACTGTTTTTT
.	TRBV14	.	TRBJ2-1	CASSQGWYNEQFF	TGTGCCAGCAGCCAAGGCTGGTACAATGAGCAGTTCTTC
TRBD2	TRBV27	once	TRBJ2-1	CASGTPQGLAGRSYNEQFF	TGTGCCAGCGGAACCCCCCAGGGACTAGCGGGAAGGTCCTACAATGAGCAGTTCTTC
.	TRBV7-2	.	TRBJ2-7	CASSEHRTNEQYF	TGTGCCAGCAGCGAGCACAGGACGAATGAGCAGTACTTC
TRBD1	TRBV6-5	.	TRBJ2-1	CASSYSGTTGNEQFF	TGTGCCAGCAGTTACTCGGGTACGACAGGGAATGAGCAGTTCTTC